Below are 9 T cell receptor beta chains sequenced from a single sample in a study of spatial heterogeneity in lung cancer. Indicated time point: blood at routine non-recurrence follow-up after resection. Each CDR3 protein gets one entry after TCRdb re-called the 5' RACE reads with MiXCR. Counted here are about 36,000 distinct CDR3 sequences, 6% to 9.5% occurring once; the ten biggest clones make up roughly a tenth. This specimen consisted of PBMCs, obtained at follow-up. The receptors derive from a male donor with early-stage non-small cell lung cancer.

Ten or more counts support this clonotype. The genes are TRBV7-6 and TRBJ2-1; D is unclear. The CDR3 loop spans 11 amino acids. Trimming took 1 base from V and 9 from J, leaving 4 bases between them. In germline, CDR1 is SGHVS, CDR2 FNYEAQ. CDR3 DNA: TGTGCCAGCAGCTTAGAGATTGAGCAGTTCTTC. It specifies CASSLEIEQFF.

This clonotype was detected many times. This chain uses TRBV5-1 with TRBJ1-1, with D perhaps matching TRBD1 (6 bases). This CDR3 region has 14 residues. The V end was cut by 3 bases, the J end by 4 bases, with 13 bases between. Germline CDR1 and CDR2: SGHRS and YFSETQ. In DNA, the CDR3 is TGCGCCAGCAGCTACACCCGACAGGTCACTGAAGCTTTCTTT. Translated, it gives CASSYTRQVTEAFF.

This clonotype was observed at least ten times. V and J are TRBV20-1 and TRBJ1-1; TRBD1 might be the D (6 bases). The CDR3 has 13 amino acids. Germline assignment: CDR1 DFQATT and CDR2 SNEGSKA (reference sequence). V lost 6 bases and J lost 0, with 11 bases in between. In nucleotides, the CDR3 is TGCAGTGCCGTACAGGGAGTGAACACTGAAGCTTTCTTT. This gives the protein CSAVQGVNTEAFF.

This clonotype came up a few times. V usage is TRBV12-3 or TRBV12-4 and J usage is TRBJ1-5; the D is unclear. The CDR3 length is 15 residues. Deletions cut 3 bases from V and 0 bases from J, with 9 bases between. The CDR3 DNA reads as TGTGCCAGCAGTTTTGAAGGGTATAGCAATCAGCCCCAGCATTTT. Protein sequence: CASSFEGYSNQPQHF.

This clonotype was seen at least ten times. The V and J genes are TRBV7-9 and TRBJ1-1; TRBD1 is a possible D gene (5 bases). Germline lookup yields CDR1 SEHNR and CDR2 FQNEAQ (reference sequence). Trimming shortened V by 6 bases and J by 1 base, and 9 bases separated the two germline ends. The CDR3 consists of 13 residues. CDR3 in DNA: TGTGCCAGCAGGGAGGGGTCGAACACTGAAGCTTTCTTT. Translated, it gives CASREGSNTEAFF.

This clonotype has only a few counts. The chain carries TRBV18 and TRBJ2-1; 8 nucleotides line up with TRBD2. Per the germline V gene, CDR1 is KGHSH and CDR2 is LQKENI. The CDR3 sequence is 15 residues long. V lost 2 bases, J lost 8 bases, and 8 bases stayed unmatched. CDR3 nucleotides: TGTGCCAGCTCACCAAGGACTAGCTATTCCCATGAGCAGTTCTTC. Translation gives CASSPRTSYSHEQFF.

In this sample, this clonotype turned up many times. The genes are TRBV20-1 and TRBJ2-3; 9 bases map to TRBD2. Unmatched junction bases numbered 11, after V lost 5 bases and J lost 5 bases. CDR3 size: 15 residues. Per germline, CDR1 DFQATT and CDR2 SNEGSKA (reference sequence). The CDR3 here is CSAGLAGPEVDTQYF. The CDR3 nucleotides read TGCAGTGCTGGCCTAGCGGGACCAGAGGTAGATACGCAGTATTTT.

In its sample, this clonotype was seen many times. The V and J genes are TRBV11-2 and TRBJ1-5; weak D call: TRBD1 (5 bases). The CDR3 has 15 residues. V was cut by 2 bases and J by 7 bases, with 15 bases left in between. Per germline, CDR1 SGHAT and CDR2 FQNNGV. The CDR3 is CASSLSWGVGQPQHF. The CDR3 DNA reads as TGTGCCAGCAGCTTATCTTGGGGGGTGGGACAGCCCCAGCATTTT.

This clonotype occurred many times. The chain links TRBV5-1 to TRBJ1-1; a possible D gene is TRBD1 (5 bases). The V gene lost 0 bases and the J gene lost 7 bases, with 16 bases spanning the gap. Germline-derived CDR1 and CDR2 are SGHRS and YFSETQ. CDR3 size: 15 residues. In DNA, the CDR3 is TGCGCCAGCAGCTTGGCGTCAGGGCTCCAGGTTGAAGCTTTCTTT. Translating gives CASSLASGLQVEAFF.